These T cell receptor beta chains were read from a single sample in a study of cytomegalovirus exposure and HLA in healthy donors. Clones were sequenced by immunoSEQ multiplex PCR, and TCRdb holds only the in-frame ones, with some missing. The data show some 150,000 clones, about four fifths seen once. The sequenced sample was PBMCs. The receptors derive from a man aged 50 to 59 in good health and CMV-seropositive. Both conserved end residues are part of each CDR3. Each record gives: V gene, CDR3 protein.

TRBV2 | CASTGTGSSPLHF
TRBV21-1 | CASSKAGRADTQYF
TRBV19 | CASSTSHPTPRGQFF
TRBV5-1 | CASSLDLLNTEAFF
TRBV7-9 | CSSSLANNSPLHF
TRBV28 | CASSQIRTGESYGYTF
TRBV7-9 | CASSPGSSTNEKLFF
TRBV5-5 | CASSLFRGGYTF
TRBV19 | CASSPRGGREETQYF
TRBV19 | CASSIDYTGGTEAFF
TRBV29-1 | CSVDRQGTETQYF
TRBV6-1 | CASSLGQGAETQYF
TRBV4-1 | CASSQEGDLAGELHEQYF
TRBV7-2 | CASSDGTSRATDTQYF
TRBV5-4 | CASSTPLAGEETQYF
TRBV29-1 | CSVVREGYGYTF
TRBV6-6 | CASSSAGTSGYEQYF
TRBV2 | CASSTYTDTQYF
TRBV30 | CAWRGGTRGTQYF
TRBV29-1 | CSVTNEGGGVTGELFF
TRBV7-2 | CASSVNAGGYGYTF
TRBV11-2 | CASSLFVVTGELFF
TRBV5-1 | CASSPRDRAYEQYF
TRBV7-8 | CASSLRGGMGEKLFF
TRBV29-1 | CSVSGGQGASNTEAFF
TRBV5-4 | CATQQNSPLHF
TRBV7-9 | CSSSPRTSFPDEQFF
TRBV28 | CASRTVTGWGFF
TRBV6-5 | CATRAGRRHNEQFF
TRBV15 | CATSRGLVRDTQYF
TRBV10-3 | CATHLDAGLTGELFF
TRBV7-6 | CASSSSGNTEAFF
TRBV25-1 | CASSESTGRVYGYTF
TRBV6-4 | CASSEVGTFPEETQYF
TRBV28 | CASSFIGGQGASWNEQFF
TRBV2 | CASRKLAGDTDTQYF
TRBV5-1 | CASSLLAGSNTGELFF
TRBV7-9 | CSSSYTPPGTHWNEQFF
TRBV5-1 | CASSPGLAGGPTDTQYF
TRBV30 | CAWGGAGGMETQYF
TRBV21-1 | CASSPGQETQYF
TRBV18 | CASSPETSLGSYEQYF
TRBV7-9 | CASSFGSGSNEQFF
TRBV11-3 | CASSLGISGTYNEQFF
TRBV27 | CASSFRFSTALSYNEQFF
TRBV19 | CASSTGTSYNEQFF
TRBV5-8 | CASSLERGYNEKLFF
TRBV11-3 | CASSPQGPSYNEQFF
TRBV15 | CATSRSADRGLVGYTF
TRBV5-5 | CASSLKRRADGNQPQHF
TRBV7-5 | CARSSGQGSDTQYF
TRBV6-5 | CASSYSSGGVTGELFF
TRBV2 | CASTVGGAPYEQYF
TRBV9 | CASSVEGSGRSDTQYF
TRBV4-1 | CASSEQGLGLKHEAFF